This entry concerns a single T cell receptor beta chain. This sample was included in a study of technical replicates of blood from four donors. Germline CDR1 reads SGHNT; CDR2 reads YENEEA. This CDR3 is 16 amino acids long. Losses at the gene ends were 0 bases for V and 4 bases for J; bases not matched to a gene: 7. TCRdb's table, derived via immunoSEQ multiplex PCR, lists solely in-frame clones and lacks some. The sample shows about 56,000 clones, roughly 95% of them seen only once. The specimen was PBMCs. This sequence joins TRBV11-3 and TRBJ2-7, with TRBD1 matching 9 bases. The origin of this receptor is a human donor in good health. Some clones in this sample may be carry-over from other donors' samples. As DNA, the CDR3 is TGTGCCAGCAGCTTAGATCTAGGACAGGGGTGGTACGAGCAGTACTTC. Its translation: CASSLDLGQGWYEQYF. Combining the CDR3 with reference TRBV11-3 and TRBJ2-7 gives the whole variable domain EAGVVQSPRYKIIEKKQPVAFWCNPISGHNTLYWYLQNLGQGPELLIRYENEEAVDDSQLPKDRFSAERLKGVDSTLKIQPAELGDSAVYLCASSLDLGQGWYEQYFGPGTRLTVT.